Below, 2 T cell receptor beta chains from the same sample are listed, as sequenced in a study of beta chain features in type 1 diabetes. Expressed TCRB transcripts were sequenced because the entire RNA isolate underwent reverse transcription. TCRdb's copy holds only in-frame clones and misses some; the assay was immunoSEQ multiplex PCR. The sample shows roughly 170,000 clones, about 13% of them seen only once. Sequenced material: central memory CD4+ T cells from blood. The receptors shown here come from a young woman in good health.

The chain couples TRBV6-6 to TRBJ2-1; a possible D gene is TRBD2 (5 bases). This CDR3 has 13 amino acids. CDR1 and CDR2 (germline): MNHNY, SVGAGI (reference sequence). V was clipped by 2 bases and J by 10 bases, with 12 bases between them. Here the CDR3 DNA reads TGTGCCAGCAGTTACACGGCGGGCTGGGAGCAGTTCTTC. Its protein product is CASSYTAGWEQFF.

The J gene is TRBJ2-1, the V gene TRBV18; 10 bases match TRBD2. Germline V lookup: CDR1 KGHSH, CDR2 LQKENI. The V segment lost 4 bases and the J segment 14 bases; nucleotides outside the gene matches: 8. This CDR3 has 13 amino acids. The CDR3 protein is CASSQKREGDKFF. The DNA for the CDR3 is TGTGCCAGCTCACAAAAGCGGGAGGGCGATAAGTTCTTC.